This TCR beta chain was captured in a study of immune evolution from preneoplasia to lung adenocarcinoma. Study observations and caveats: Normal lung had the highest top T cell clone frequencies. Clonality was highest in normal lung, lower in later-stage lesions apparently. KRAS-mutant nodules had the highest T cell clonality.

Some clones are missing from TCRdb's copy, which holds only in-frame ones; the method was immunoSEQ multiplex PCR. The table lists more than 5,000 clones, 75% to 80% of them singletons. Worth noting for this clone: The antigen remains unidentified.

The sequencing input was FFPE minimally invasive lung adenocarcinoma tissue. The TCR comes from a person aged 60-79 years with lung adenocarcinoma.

The CDR3 loop is CASSLRSTYNEQFF. The CDR3 bases are TGTGCCAGCAGCTTAAGGTCCACCTACAATGAGCAGTTCTTC. The chain is built from TRBV5-6 and TRBJ2-1; no definite D call. V was cut by 2 bases and J by 2 bases, with 8 bases left in between. CDR3 length: 14 residues. Germline V gene sequence: CDR1 SGHDT, CDR2 YYEEEE.